The clone carrying this TCR beta chain has at least ten counts. Authors of the study amplified TCR beta CDR3 regions from RNA transcripts. The HTBI primer set drove a first-round RT-PCR of the TCR CDR3. MiXCR, run by TCRdb on the multiplex PCR reads, gives a single entry per CDR3 protein. The sample lists approximately 270,000 distinct CDR3 sequences, about 14% seen once, with more than 10% in the top ten. The source of the sample is a study of T cells in Graves' hyperthyroidism and ophthalmopathy. The ends lost 6 bases at V and 2 bases at J; junction bases unmatched: 7. Germline CDR1 MDHEN, CDR2 SYDVKM. This CDR3 contains 15 residues.

Sample: blood. V and J are TRBV28 and TRBJ1-3, with 7 bases identical to TRBD1. This receptor was obtained from a middle-aged woman with Graves' hyperthyroidism that later progressed to Graves' ophthalmopathy. The CDR3 sequence is CASSETGTAGNTIYF. CDR3 DNA: TGTGCCAGCAGCGAAACAGGGACAGCTGGAAACACCATATATTTT.